This paragraph reports one T cell receptor beta chain. Its target is unknown. The sample is drawn from a study of cytomegalovirus exposure and HLA in healthy donors. Points from the study as a whole: Sequencing likely produced, as an artifact, a cluster of highly shared sequence variants.

CDR3 length: 18 residues. Germline V gene sequence: CDR1 KGHSH, CDR2 LQKENI. V gave up 1 base and J gave up 2 bases; unmatched junction bases: 9. The PCR employed 60 Vbeta primers together with 13 Jbeta primers. Profiling relied on immunoSEQ multiplex PCR, and the TCRdb table lists in-frame clones only, not all of them. The sample contains 310,000 or so clones, 70% to 90% of which appear only once. The sequenced sample consisted of PBMCs. This receptor was taken from a woman aged 18-29 years in good health and CMV-seronegative. This chain joins TRBV18 and TRBJ2-5; TRBD2 agrees at 11 bases. CDR3 nucleotide sequence: TGTGCCAGCTCACCACTTCACACTAGCGGGGGAAAGCAAGAGACCCAGTACTTC. Translated: CASSPLHTSGGKQETQYF.